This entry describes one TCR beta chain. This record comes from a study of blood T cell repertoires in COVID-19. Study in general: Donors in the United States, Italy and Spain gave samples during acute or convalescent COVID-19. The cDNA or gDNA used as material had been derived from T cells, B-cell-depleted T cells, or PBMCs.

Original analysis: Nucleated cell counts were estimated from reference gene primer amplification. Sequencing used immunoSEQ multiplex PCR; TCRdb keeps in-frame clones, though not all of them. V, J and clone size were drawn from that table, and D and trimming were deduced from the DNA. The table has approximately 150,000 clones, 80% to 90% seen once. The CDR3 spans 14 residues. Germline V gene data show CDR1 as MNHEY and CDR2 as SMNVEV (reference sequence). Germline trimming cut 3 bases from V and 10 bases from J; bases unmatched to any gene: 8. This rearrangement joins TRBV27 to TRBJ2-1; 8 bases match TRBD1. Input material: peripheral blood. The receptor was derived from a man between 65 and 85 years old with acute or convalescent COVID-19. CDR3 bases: TGTGCCAGCAGTTTTAGTCAGGGGGCACAGGAGCAGTTCTTC. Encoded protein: CASSFSQGAQEQFF.